Below, 5 T cell receptor beta chains from the same sample are listed, as sequenced in a study of vaccination and CD4 T cells after COVID-19. These TCRs' antigens remain unknown. Oncomine TCR Beta short-read sequencing was applied to DNA from cultured CD4+ T cells. Each CDR3 protein gets one entry after TCRdb re-called the PCR reads with MiXCR. The sample has around 9,000 distinct CDR3 sequences, about 33% seen once. The treatment: roughly 11-day PBMC culture with coronavirus spike peptide pools or control peptides (ViraFEST assay). Samples of CD4+ T cells were obtained from the unexposed donor before the COVID-19 pandemic (2011-2018). The sample consisted of CD4+ T cells from blood, cultured in vitro. These receptors came from a human donor in good health.

The rearrangement uses TRBV19 and TRBJ2-7; no definite D call. The V gene's germline CDR1 is LNHDA and CDR2 SQIVND (reference sequence). Trimming took off 3 bases at V and 2 bases at J, with 14 bases between the two ends. This CDR3 is 15 amino acids long. CDR3 protein: CASSIKQSPAYEQYF. In nucleotides, the CDR3 is TGTGCCAGTAGTATTAAGCAGTCCCCAGCCTACGAGCAGTACTTC.

The V gene is TRBV20-1, the J gene TRBJ2-5, with 8 bases aligning to TRBD1. There are 14 residues in the CDR3. From germline, CDR1 is DFQATT and CDR2 SNEGSKA (reference sequence). The trim removed 3 bases at V and 3 bases at J, leaving 6 bases unmatched. In DNA form, the CDR3 reads TGCAGTGCTAGGCGGACAGGGAGTAAAGAGACCCAGTACTTC. Protein sequence: CSARRTGSKETQYF.

V gene TRBV20-1 combines with J gene TRBJ2-3; TRBD2 matches at 11 bases. V shed 6 bases and J 5 bases; nucleotides not matched to a gene: 10. Per the germline V gene, CDR1 is DFQATT and CDR2 is SNEGSKA (reference sequence). The length of the CDR3 is 15 residues. The CDR3 DNA reads as TGCAGTGCCCTCCTACTAGCGGGGGCGAGAGATACGCAGTATTTT. It is translated as CSALLLAGARDTQYF.

The chain combines TRBV6-1 with TRBJ2-6; D may be TRBD2 (5 bases). The CDR3 has 15 residues. The germline V gene has CDR1 MNHNS and CDR2 SASEGT. The V and J ends lost 5 bases and 2 bases respectively, with 10 bases between them. In nucleotides, the CDR3 is TGTGCCAGCAGTAGAGGGTTGACTGGGGCCAACGTCCTGACTTTC. Its protein is CASSRGLTGANVLTF.

V and J are TRBV19 and TRBJ1-1, with D possibly TRBD1 on 6 matching bases. Per germline, CDR1 LNHDA and CDR2 SQIVND (reference sequence). The V end was cut by 6 bases, the J end by 1 base, with 15 bases between. This CDR3 contains 15 residues. CDR3 residues: CASSYRTASNTEAFF. For the CDR3, the DNA is TGTGCCAGTAGCTACCGGACAGCTTCGAACACTGAAGCTTTCTTT.